The rows below give T cell receptor beta chains drawn from one sample of a study of T cell responses to AZD1222 COVID-19 vaccine. Measured with immunoSEQ multiplex PCR; TCRdb has only the in-frame clones, and not every one. The sample yields about 180,000 clones, 88% seen once. The sample was peripheral blood, taken on day 0 of AZD1222 vaccination. These receptors originate from an adult in good health. The CDR3 runs from the conserved cysteine through the conserved F or W. Each record gives: V gene, D gene, clone size, J gene, CDR3 protein, CDR3 DNA. D genes are given only for firm matches. A row's size may be missing; if present it is once, few, many or a size class.

v_gene: TRBV25-1
d_gene: TRBD1
abundance: few
j_gene: TRBJ1-3
CDR3aa: CASSEPLGAGGGNTIYF
CDR3nt: TGTGCCAGCAGTGAACCCCTGGGGGCAGGGGGGGGAAACACCATATATTTT

v_gene: TRBV5-1
d_gene: TRBD1
abundance: .
j_gene: TRBJ1-4
CDR3aa: CASSLDTQGYEKLFF
CDR3nt: TGCGCCAGCAGCCTGGACACACAGGGGTATGAAAAACTGTTTTTT

v_gene: TRBV6-5
d_gene: .
abundance: .
j_gene: TRBJ2-3
CDR3aa: CASKEGGAGDTQYF
CDR3nt: TGTGCCAGCAAAGAGGGGGGGGCGGGAGATACGCAGTATTTT

v_gene: TRBV7-9
d_gene: .
abundance: .
j_gene: TRBJ2-1
CDR3aa: CASSLVGVSSYNEQFF
CDR3nt: TGTGCCAGCAGCTTAGTGGGGGTTAGCTCCTACAATGAGCAGTTCTTC

v_gene: TRBV28
d_gene: .
abundance: .
j_gene: TRBJ2-7
CDR3aa: CASSLSPGLGALTYEQYF
CDR3nt: TGTGCCAGCAGTTTATCCCCGGGTTTGGGGGCCCTCACCTACGAGCAGTACTTC

v_gene: TRBV7-6
d_gene: TRBD2
abundance: once
j_gene: TRBJ2-3
CDR3aa: CASSQRTSGFFQDTQYF
CDR3nt: TGTGCCAGCAGCCAACGGACTAGCGGGTTTTTCCAAGATACGCAGTATTTT

v_gene: TRBV28
d_gene: .
abundance: .
j_gene: TRBJ2-7
CDR3aa: CASSLEGAGLGYEQYF
CDR3nt: TGTGCCAGCAGTTTAGAAGGGGCGGGCCTAGGCTACGAGCAGTACTTC

v_gene: TRBV5-6
d_gene: .
abundance: .
j_gene: TRBJ1-5
CDR3aa: CASSLGRFSNQPQHF
CDR3nt: TGTGCCAGCAGCTTGGGCAGATTTAGCAATCAGCCCCAGCATTTT

v_gene: TRBV4-3
d_gene: .
abundance: .
j_gene: TRBJ2-3
CDR3aa: CASSTTLPSPDTQYF
CDR3nt: TGCGCCAGCAGTACGACCCTACCTTCCCCAGATACGCAGTATTTT

v_gene: TRBV7-3
d_gene: .
abundance: .
j_gene: TRBJ2-1
CDR3aa: CASSTDGYNEQFF
CDR3nt: TGTGCCAGCAGCACCGACGGTTACAATGAGCAGTTCTTC

v_gene: TRBV9
d_gene: .
abundance: .
j_gene: TRBJ1-1
CDR3aa: CASSPLQVGGVVPEAFF
CDR3nt: TGTGCCAGCAGCCCTCTCCAGGTTGGGGGAGTAGTCCCTGAAGCTTTCTTT

v_gene: TRBV3-1/TRBV3-2
d_gene: .
abundance: .
j_gene: TRBJ2-1
CDR3aa: CASSPSLSGNEQFF
CDR3nt: TGTGCCAGCAGCCCCAGCCTAAGCGGCAATGAGCAGTTCTTC

v_gene: TRBV9
d_gene: .
abundance: .
j_gene: TRBJ2-7
CDR3aa: CASSVAPGAYEQYF
CDR3nt: TGTGCCAGCAGCGTAGCTCCAGGAGCCTACGAGCAGTACTTC

v_gene: TRBV4-1
d_gene: TRBD2
abundance: .
j_gene: TRBJ2-7
CDR3aa: CASSQEVLAGVFYEQYF
CDR3nt: TGCGCCAGCAGCCAAGAAGTACTAGCGGGAGTTTTCTACGAGCAGTACTTC

v_gene: TRBV28
d_gene: TRBD1
abundance: .
j_gene: TRBJ1-2
CDR3aa: CASTGDSPLSYTF
CDR3nt: TGTGCCAGCACCGGGGACAGCCCCTTGAGCTACACCTTC

v_gene: TRBV6-4
d_gene: TRBD1
abundance: .
j_gene: TRBJ1-5
CDR3aa: CASSLQGGNQPQHF
CDR3nt: TGTGCCAGCAGCCTACAGGGGGGCAATCAGCCCCAGCATTTT

v_gene: TRBV9
d_gene: .
abundance: .
j_gene: TRBJ1-4
CDR3aa: CASSADSNEKLFF
CDR3nt: TGTGCCAGCAGCGCGGACAGTAATGAAAAACTGTTTTTT

v_gene: TRBV7-9
d_gene: .
abundance: .
j_gene: TRBJ1-1
CDR3aa: CASSFLVGELNTEAFF
CDR3nt: TGTGCCAGCAGCTTCCTTGTAGGGGAGCTGAACACTGAAGCTTTCTTT

v_gene: TRBV30
d_gene: TRBD1
abundance: once
j_gene: TRBJ1-1
CDR3aa: CAWDRGNTEAFF
CDR3nt: TGTGCCTGGGACAGGGGGAACACTGAAGCTTTCTTT

v_gene: TRBV27
d_gene: .
abundance: .
j_gene: TRBJ2-7
CDR3aa: CASSVLGGHTSNF
CDR3nt: TGTGCCAGCAGTGTTCTTGGGGGACACACTTCAAATTTC

v_gene: TRBV6-4
d_gene: .
abundance: .
j_gene: TRBJ1-5
CDR3aa: CARGLVADQPQHF
CDR3nt: TGTGCCAGGGGACTGGTGGCGGATCAGCCCCAGCATTTT

v_gene: TRBV6-2/TRBV6-3
d_gene: .
abundance: .
j_gene: TRBJ1-2
CDR3aa: CASSYGGGAGYGYTF
CDR3nt: TGTGCCAGCAGTTACGGTGGGGGGGCCGGCTATGGCTACACCTTC

v_gene: TRBV9
d_gene: .
abundance: few
j_gene: TRBJ2-1
CDR3aa: CASSPQVGGGNEQFF
CDR3nt: TGTGCCAGCAGCCCCCAGGTGGGCGGCGGCAATGAGCAGTTCTTC

v_gene: TRBV10-2
d_gene: TRBD1
abundance: .
j_gene: TRBJ2-7
CDR3aa: CASRDRGSYEQYF
CDR3nt: TGCGCCAGCAGGGACAGGGGCTCCTACGAGCAGTACTTC

v_gene: TRBV18
d_gene: .
abundance: once
j_gene: TRBJ1-5
CDR3aa: CASSVTGLGSNQPQHF
CDR3nt: TGTGCCAGCTCAGTTACTGGATTAGGTAGCAATCAGCCCCAGCATTTT

v_gene: TRBV23-1
d_gene: .
abundance: .
j_gene: TRBJ1-3
CDR3aa: CASSSRWRKSGNTIYF
CDR3nt: TGCGCCAGCAGTAGCCGATGGAGAAAATCTGGAAACACCATATATTTT

v_gene: TRBV5-5
d_gene: .
abundance: .
j_gene: TRBJ1-6
CDR3aa: CASSLGHPSYNSPLHF
CDR3nt: TGTGCCAGCAGCCTGGGACACCCCTCCTATAATTCACCCCTCCACTTT

v_gene: TRBV10-3
d_gene: TRBD2
abundance: .
j_gene: TRBJ2-3
CDR3aa: CAIAGGTDTQYF
CDR3nt: TGTGCCATCGCGGGGGGGACAGATACGCAGTATTTT

v_gene: TRBV3-1/TRBV3-2
d_gene: .
abundance: .
j_gene: TRBJ2-5
CDR3aa: CASSLPQHTSWETQYF
CDR3nt: TGTGCCAGCAGCCTCCCCCAGCATACCTCCTGGGAGACCCAGTACTTC

v_gene: TRBV15
d_gene: .
abundance: once
j_gene: TRBJ1-1
CDR3aa: CATSRGLGTEAFF
CDR3nt: TGTGCCACCAGCAGAGGACTAGGCACTGAAGCTTTCTTT

v_gene: TRBV6-1
d_gene: .
abundance: .
j_gene: TRBJ2-7
CDR3aa: CASSEGPGSTWEQYF
CDR3nt: TGTGCCAGCAGTGAAGGCCCCGGCTCTACGTGGGAGCAGTACTTC

v_gene: TRBV5-1
d_gene: .
abundance: .
j_gene: TRBJ2-3
CDR3aa: CASSPPGSTDTQYF
CDR3nt: TGCGCCAGCAGCCCGCCAGGTAGCACAGATACGCAGTATTTT

v_gene: TRBV30
d_gene: .
abundance: .
j_gene: TRBJ1-1
CDR3aa: CAWMERPNTEAFF
CDR3nt: TGTGCCTGGATGGAGCGACCCAACACTGAAGCTTTCTTT